This T cell receptor beta chain was captured in a study of response to subunit inactivated influenza vaccine. A single record per CDR3 protein comes from TCRdb applying MiXCR to the RT-PCR reads. The sample shows 500,000 to 700,000 distinct CDR3 sequences, 20% to 25% of them seen only once. The CDR3 has 16 residues. V shed 0 bases and J 1 base; nucleotides not matched to a gene: 4. Germline CDR1 is LGHDT and CDR2 is YNNKEL (reference sequence). This same sample was also part of a study on T cells expressing NK-cell markers. That work contributes: UMI-tagged 5'RACE template switching yielded the TCR beta cDNA. Sorted CD3+CD56-NKG2C+, CD3+CD56+NKG2C+ and CD3+CD56+NKG2C- T cells supplied the TCR beta repertoires. NKG2C+ dominant clonotype frequencies in five to seven donors were about 1.0-7.0% of CD8+ T cells.

The chain uses TRBV3-1 and TRBJ2-7; 9 bases align to TRBD2. The source is a man aged 45 to 65 who received an inactivated influenza vaccine. The source was CD4+ T cells sorted from PBMCs, collected 11 to 12 days after vaccination. The CDR3 nucleotides read TGTGCCAGCAGCCAAGAGGTAGCGGGAGATTCCTACGAGCAGTACTTC. It yields the protein CASSQEVAGDSYEQYF.